These 30 T cell receptor beta chains originate from one sample sequenced in a study of T cell repertoires in cytomegalovirus infection. TCRdb ran MiXCR on the reads and lists one entry per CDR3 protein. Of about 130,000 distinct CDR3 sequences in the sample, 30% to 40% were seen once. Their specific antigens are unknown. The material was CD8+ T cells from cultured PBMCs, obtained from culture after CMV antigen stimulation. These receptors were taken from a human donor in good health (CMV status not recorded). Some clones in this sample may be carry-over from other donors' samples.

Ten or more counts support this clonotype. The rearrangement uses TRBV6-1 and TRBJ2-3; 7 bases fit TRBD2. Germline lookup yields CDR1 MNHNS and CDR2 SASEGT. The J segment lost 1 base and the V segment lost 5 bases, leaving 6 bases of the junction unmatched. This CDR3 has 15 amino acids. CDR3 amino acids: CASSFLAGGTDTQYF. The DNA for the CDR3 is TGTGCCAGCAGTTTTCTGGCGGGGGGCACAGATACGCAGTATTTT.

The chain is built from TRBV9 and TRBJ2-1; 13 bases are a match to TRBD2. Germline V gene sequence: CDR1 SGDLS, CDR2 YYNGEE. V shed 0 bases, J shed 8 bases, and the junction held 5 bases outside the gene matches. This CDR3 is built from 16 residues. CDR3 coding DNA: TGTGCCAGCAGCGTAGCGACTAGCGGGGGGTTCGATGAGCAGTTCTTC. It yields the protein CASSVATSGGFDEQFF.

The CDR3 is CASSYSAGGPQYF. CDR3 nucleotides: TGTGCCAGCAGTTACTCGGCGGGGGGTCCCCAGTACTTC. The chain has TRBV6-5 and TRBJ2-5, with 8 bases that match TRBD2. From germline, CDR1 is MNHEY and CDR2 SVGAGI. The CDR3 is 13 amino acids. V lost 0 bases to trimming and J lost 9 bases; unmatched junction nucleotides: 3.

This clonotype was seen a handful of times. The rearrangement joins TRBV6-6 to TRBJ2-7; D remains ambiguous. Trimming pared 5 bases from V and 2 bases from J, leaving 10 bases between. This CDR3 spans 13 amino acids. Germline V CDR1 and CDR2: MNHNY, SVGAGI (reference sequence). This CDR3 is CASSLSRAYEQYF. Written as DNA, the CDR3 is TGTGCCAGCAGTCTTTCCCGGGCCTACGAGCAGTACTTC.

In this sample, this clonotype turned up a few times. The chain combines TRBV7-6 with TRBJ2-1; D perhaps matches TRBD2 (6 bases). Germline V lookup: CDR1 SGHVS, CDR2 FNYEAQ. The germline V and J ends were trimmed by 5 bases and 2 bases, with 16 bases remaining between them. CDR3 length: 16 amino acids. CDR3 in DNA: TGTGCCAGCAGCCCGATTAGCGGTGCAACCTACAATGAGCAGTTCTTC. Protein sequence: CASSPISGATYNEQFF.

This clonotype appeared many times. CDR3 residues: CASSISSWGNTEAFF. The DNA for the CDR3 is TGTGCCAGTAGTATCTCATCTTGGGGAAACACTGAAGCTTTCTTT. The V and J genes are TRBV19 and TRBJ1-1; the D is unclear. The CDR3 has 15 residues. V lost 3 bases, J lost 2 bases, and 13 bases lay in between. Germline V lookup: CDR1 LNHDA, CDR2 SQIVND (reference sequence).

V usage is TRBV5-1 and J usage is TRBJ2-5; 7 nucleotides agree with TRBD1. The CDR3 consists of 17 residues. The V segment lost 3 bases and the J segment 3 bases; nucleotides outside the gene matches: 14. The germline CDR1 and CDR2 sequences are SGHRS and YFSETQ. The CDR3 sequence is CASSSPGYPTGEETQYF. CDR3 coding DNA: TGCGCCAGCAGCTCACCCGGATATCCAACAGGGGAAGAGACCCAGTACTTC.

In its sample, this clonotype was seen a few times. The chain has TRBV19 and TRBJ1-5; D is uncertain. Germline V lookup: CDR1 LNHDA, CDR2 SQIVND (reference sequence). Trimming removed 9 bases at V and 10 bases at J, with 7 bases between. The CDR3 contains 9 residues. The CDR3 spells CASGIPQHF. In nucleotides, the CDR3 is TGTGCCAGCGGGATACCCCAGCATTTT.

This chain uses TRBV27 with TRBJ1-1; no firm D call. Trimming removed 6 bases at V and 5 bases at J, with 13 bases between. The CDR3 loop spans 13 amino acids. CDR1 and CDR2 from the germline V gene are MNHEY and SMNVEV (reference sequence). The CDR3 loop reads CASSLTVGTEAFF. The CDR3 DNA is TGTGCCAGCAGCCTGACCGTAGGGACTGAAGCTTTCTTT.

The chain links TRBV5-5 to TRBJ2-5; D is tentatively TRBD1 or TRBD2 (5 bases each). There are 13 residues in the CDR3. Trimming cost V 4 bases and J 0 bases, with 7 bases left between them. The germline V gene has CDR1 SGHKS and CDR2 YYEKEE (reference sequence). CDR3 in DNA: TGTGCCAGCAGCCGGGACCACCAAGAGACCCAGTACTTC. This translates into CASSRDHQETQYF.

This clonotype was counted between two and nine times. This rearrangement joins TRBV27 to TRBJ2-5; TRBD2 matches 9 bases. The germline V gene has CDR1 MNHEY and CDR2 SMNVEV (reference sequence). This CDR3 comprises 16 residues. The junction had 8 bases not matched to a gene; V was cut back by 5 bases and J by 1 base. CDR3 region: CASSDLAGPSQETQYF. The CDR3 DNA reads TGTGCCAGCAGTGACCTAGCGGGGCCATCCCAAGAGACCCAGTACTTC.

The rearrangement uses TRBV7-3 and TRBJ2-3; no clear D. Trimming shortened V by 0 bases and J by 3 bases, and 4 bases separated the two germline ends. CDR3 size: 13 residues. In germline, CDR1 is SGHTA, CDR2 FQGTGA. The CDR3 is CASSLTTTDTQYF. CDR3 DNA sequence: TGTGCCAGCAGCTTAACGACTACAGATACGCAGTATTTT.

V is TRBV5-6 and J is TRBJ1-6, with 7 bases identical to TRBD1. After removal of 0 bases from V and 14 bases from J, the junction contained 11 bases not matched to a gene. CDR1 and CDR2 from the germline V gene are SGHDT and YYEEEE. CDR3 size: 15 residues. The CDR3 loop is CASSLEAGGTRTLHF. The CDR3 DNA is TGTGCCAGCAGCTTGGAGGCAGGGGGTACACGAACCCTCCACTTT.

V and J are TRBV13 and TRBJ1-1; D is unclear. CDR3 size: 14 residues. The V end lost 1 base, the J end lost 1 base, and 7 bases lay between the germline ends. Per the germline V gene, CDR1 is PRHDT and CDR2 is FYEKMQ (reference sequence). This CDR3 reads CASSLVRRNTEAFF. CDR3 DNA sequence: TGTGCCAGCAGCTTAGTACGGAGGAACACTGAAGCTTTCTTT.

The V and J genes are TRBV7-9 and TRBJ1-4; 8 bases match TRBD1. The CDR3 runs 16 residues. With V trimmed by 3 bases and J by 6 bases, 9 bases remained unmatched. Germline-derived CDR1 and CDR2 are SEHNR and FQNEAQ (reference sequence). CDR3 coding DNA: TGTGCCAGCAGCTTGGACAGGGAAGGGAGAGATGAAAAACTGTTTTTT. It yields the protein CASSLDREGRDEKLFF.

The J gene is TRBJ1-2, the V gene TRBV5-6, with TRBD1 as a possible D gene (5 bases). V lost 0 bases and J lost 3, with 9 bases in between. Per the germline V gene, CDR1 is SGHDT and CDR2 is YYEEEE. CDR3 size: 14 residues. The CDR3 here is CASSLGTGDYGYTF. The CDR3 bases are TGTGCCAGCAGCTTGGGGACGGGGGACTATGGCTACACCTTC.

This chain connects TRBV19 to TRBJ2-3, with 9 bases lining up with TRBD2. CDR3 length equals 16 residues. Germline V gene sequence: CDR1 LNHDA, CDR2 SQIVND (reference sequence). With 1 base clipped from V and 6 bases from J, the junction kept 8 bases outside the gene matches. This CDR3 is CASSIAAGGFKDTQYF. The CDR3 DNA is TGTGCCAGTAGTATAGCAGCGGGGGGTTTTAAGGATACGCAGTATTTT. The complete variable domain, with remaining parts taken from reference TRBV19 and TRBJ2-3, reads DGGITQSPKYLFRKEGQNVTLSCEQNLNHDAMYWYRQDPGQGLRLIYYSQIVNDFQKGDIAEGYSVSREKKESFPLTVTSAQKNPTAFYLCASSIAAGGFKDTQYFGPGTRLTVL.

This clonotype occurred a few times. The rearrangement links TRBV7-9 to TRBJ2-1; 10 nucleotides agree with TRBD2. This CDR3 contains 15 residues. J lost 5 bases, V lost 3 bases, and 4 bases had no gene match. The germline V gene has CDR1 SEHNR and CDR2 FQNEAQ (reference sequence). The CDR3 nucleotides read TGTGCCAGCAGCTTTAGCGGGGGGTTACACAATGAGCAGTTCTTC. The encoded protein is CASSFSGGLHNEQFF.

This clonotype was seen at least ten times. The chain recombines TRBV7-2 with TRBJ1-5, with D possibly matching TRBD1 (5 bases). The length of the CDR3 is 15 residues. CDR1 and CDR2 (germline): SGHTA, FQGNSA. V was trimmed by 5 bases and J by 4 bases, leaving 15 bases between them. CDR3 loop: CASSPGGRSNQPQHF. DNA of the CDR3: TGTGCCAGCAGCCCCGGGGGAAGGTCAAATCAGCCCCAGCATTTT.

This chain uses TRBV4-1 with TRBJ2-5; 8 nucleotides line up with TRBD2. The CDR3 contains 15 residues. J was trimmed by 2 bases and V by 1 base; bases with no gene match: 3. Germline V gene data show CDR1 as MGHRA and CDR2 as YSYEKL. The CDR3 region has the DNA TGCGCCAGCAGCCAAGTTACGGGGGGGCAAGAGACCCAGTACTTC. Translation gives CASSQVTGGQETQYF.

The chain joins TRBV4-3 to TRBJ1-3; TRBD1 might be the D (5 bases). Germline lookup yields CDR1 LGHNA and CDR2 YSLEER. This CDR3 has 16 amino acids. V dropped 3 bases and J dropped 0 bases, with 12 bases sitting between them. In DNA form, the CDR3 reads TGCGCCAGCAGCCATCTCGCAGGGAACTCTGGAAACACCATATATTTT. Translated, it gives CASSHLAGNSGNTIYF.

This chain joins TRBV19 and TRBJ1-5, with 8 bases matching TRBD1. Trimming removed 3 bases from V and 0 bases from J; junction bases left unmatched: 7. This CDR3 is built from 17 residues. The germline gives CDR1 LNHDA, CDR2 SQIVND (reference sequence). The CDR3: CASSISGQVYSNQPQHF. The CDR3 nucleotides are TGTGCCAGTAGTATTTCGGGACAGGTTTATAGCAATCAGCCCCAGCATTTT.

The chain carries TRBV5-4 and TRBJ2-2; 7 bases fit TRBD1. This CDR3 has 16 amino acids. V was clipped by 9 bases and J by 0 bases; unmatched bases: 11. Germline V lookup: CDR1 SGHNT, CDR2 YYREEE (reference sequence). CDR3 sequence (DNA): TGTGCCATCAGGGGGTACAGTCACTCGAACACCGGGGAGCTGTTTTTT. It codes for CAIRGYSHSNTGELFF.

This clonotype was seen just once. The V gene is TRBV24-1, the J gene TRBJ2-5; a possible D gene is TRBD1 (5 bases). Per germline, CDR1 KGHDR and CDR2 SFDVKD. The CDR3 totals 14 residues. Trimming stripped 7 bases from V and 2 bases from J, with 13 bases between. CDR3 in amino acids: CATRATDRQETQYF. CDR3 DNA: TGTGCCACCAGGGCAACCGACAGACAAGAGACCCAGTACTTC.

This clonotype came up a few times. This sequence joins TRBV7-6 and TRBJ2-1, with 10 bases that match TRBD2. From germline, CDR1 is SGHVS and CDR2 FNYEAQ. Trimming cost V 5 bases and J 10 bases; bases outside gene matches: 8. The CDR3 has 14 residues. The CDR3 protein is CASSAKAGGLEQFF. The CDR3, as DNA: TGTGCCAGCAGCGCGAAAGCGGGGGGGTTGGAGCAGTTCTTC.

The chain recombines TRBV12-3 or TRBV12-4 with TRBJ2-5; 14 bases are a match to TRBD2. The CDR3 is 16 residues long. The junction had 5 bases not matched to a gene; V was cut back by 6 bases and J by 2 bases. In nucleotides, the CDR3 is TGTGCCAGCAGATCCGGGACTAGCGGGGGACAAGAGACCCAGTACTTC. Its protein product is CASRSGTSGGQETQYF.

This clonotype was found a few times. The V and J genes are TRBV12-3 or TRBV12-4 and TRBJ2-4, with D possibly being TRBD1 (6 bases). Trimming cost V 5 bases and J 7 bases, with 15 bases left between them. The CDR3 length is 14 residues. The CDR3 sequence is CASSVTGKGNIQYF. In nucleotides, the CDR3 is TGTGCCAGCAGTGTTACAGGGAAGGGGAACATTCAGTACTTC.

This chain's CDR3 is CASNPGQGFPDTQYF. The DNA of the CDR3 is TGTGCCAGCAATCCGGGACAGGGTTTTCCAGATACGCAGTATTTT. The gene calls are TRBV2 and TRBJ2-3; 9 bases align to TRBD1. The CDR3 spans 15 residues. V shed 7 bases, J shed 4 bases, and the junction held 9 bases outside the gene matches. Germline CDR1 is SNHLY and CDR2 is FYNNEI.

The table lists this clonotype with a few counts. V usage is TRBV6-1 and J usage is TRBJ2-6; no clear D. Germline loops: CDR1 MNHNS, CDR2 SASEGT. This CDR3 contains 14 residues. Trimming cost V 4 bases and J 4 bases, with 8 bases left between them. As DNA, the CDR3 is TGTGCCAGCAGTGGCCAAATCGGGGCCAACGTCCTGACTTTC. Amino acid sequence: CASSGQIGANVLTF.

This clonotype was seen only a few times. The chain has TRBV5-6 and TRBJ1-1; TRBD1 aligns across 8 bases. Trimming took 0 bases from V and 5 from J; bases not matched to a gene: 6. The germline V gene encodes CDR1 SGHDT and CDR2 YYEEEE. CDR3 size: 15 residues. The CDR3 protein is CASSLGGQGGTEAFF. The CDR3, as DNA: TGTGCCAGCAGCTTGGGAGGACAGGGAGGGACTGAAGCTTTCTTT.